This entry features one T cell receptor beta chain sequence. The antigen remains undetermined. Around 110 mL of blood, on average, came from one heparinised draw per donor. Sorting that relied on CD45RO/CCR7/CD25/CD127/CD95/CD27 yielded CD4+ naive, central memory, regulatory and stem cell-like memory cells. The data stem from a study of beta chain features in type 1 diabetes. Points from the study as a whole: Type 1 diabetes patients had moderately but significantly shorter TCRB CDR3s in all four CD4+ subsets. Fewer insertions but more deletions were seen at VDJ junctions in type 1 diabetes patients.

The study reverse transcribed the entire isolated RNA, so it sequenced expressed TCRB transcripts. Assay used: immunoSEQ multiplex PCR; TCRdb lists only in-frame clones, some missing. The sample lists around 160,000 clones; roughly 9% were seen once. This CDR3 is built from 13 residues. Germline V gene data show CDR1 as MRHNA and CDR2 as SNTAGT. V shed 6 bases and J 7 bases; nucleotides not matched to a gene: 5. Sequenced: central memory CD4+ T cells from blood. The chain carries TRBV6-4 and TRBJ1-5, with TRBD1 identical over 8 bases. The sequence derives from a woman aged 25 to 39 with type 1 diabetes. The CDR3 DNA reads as TGTGCCAGCAGGACAGGGGAGGGACAGCCCCAGCATTTT. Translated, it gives CASRTGEGQPQHF.